These 21 T cell receptor beta chains were sequenced from one sample in a study of T-cell memory formation after mild COVID-19 (dated by TCRdb to the early 2020s). Library construction relied on 5' RACE. Sequencing took place on an Illumina NovaSeq 6000. TCRdb trimmed public reads at Q25 via fastp, called clones via MiXCR and kept in-frame beta chains. Each record represents a unique CDR3 protein, reported with the most common genes and DNA among its rows. The sample table records roughly 100,000 distinct CDR3 sequences; over 15% of these occur just once. The top ten hold 28% of the sample. Sequencing was performed on PBMCs or a T cell subset sorted from them (not recorded which). Receptors originate from an adult woman who had mild COVID-19 (a few samples of this study predate the infection). The sample titles of this study are shuffled in the database, so cell type and time point are left out; the donor was told from shared clones.

The chain couples TRBV4-1 to TRBJ1-1, with D unclear. The CDR3 totals 13 residues. Germline V CDR1 and CDR2: MGHRA, YSYEKL. V lost 3 bases to trimming and J lost 7 bases, with 12 bases between them. CDR3 sequence reads: CASSQGLSVEAFF. The CDR3 DNA follows: TGCGCCAGCAGCCAGGGATTAAGTGTTGAAGCTTTCTTT.

This clonotype was observed at least ten times. CDR3 in DNA: TGTGCCAGCAGCTTAGCGGGGAACACCGGGGAGCTGTTTTTT. The encoded protein is CASSLAGNTGELFF. J is TRBJ2-2 and V is TRBV11-2; D is ambiguous. V lost 1 base and J 1 base, leaving 4 bases between the germline ends. This CDR3 is built from 14 residues. Germline values: CDR1 SGHAT, CDR2 FQNNGV.

This clonotype was seen more than once but under ten times. The chain combines TRBV2 with TRBJ2-7; D is unclear. Deletions cut 10 bases from V and 0 bases from J, with 16 bases between. This CDR3 is built from 14 residues. Germline CDR1 is SNHLY and CDR2 is FYNNEI. DNA of the CDR3: TGTGCCACCGCATCCTCCTCAACCTCCTACGAGCAGTACTTC. It yields the protein CATASSSTSYEQYF.

Comment on this clonotype: Sequence at one end of the junction differs from germline and may be a read error. This chain connects TRBV27 to TRBJ2-1; 8 positions match TRBD2. Per germline, CDR1 MNHEY and CDR2 SMNVEV (reference sequence). The CDR3 runs 18 residues. Here the CDR3 DNA reads TGTGCCAGCAGTTATCGCCGTACTCTAGCGGGCCAGGCGGGTGAGCAGGTCTTC. This sequence encodes CASSYRRTLAGQAGEQVF.

J is TRBJ1-3 and V is TRBV4-3; TRBD1 might be the D (6 bases). CDR1 is LGHNA and CDR2 is YSLEER in the germline V gene. The CDR3 contains 15 residues. Deletions cut 5 bases from V and 0 bases from J, with 11 bases between. CDR3 in amino acids: CASSGGSNSGNTIYF. The CDR3 DNA follows: TGCGCCAGCAGCGGGGGCAGCAACTCTGGAAACACCATATATTTT.

This clonotype was observed at least ten times. J is TRBJ1-1 and V is TRBV27; 8 nucleotides agree with TRBD1. Looked up from germline, CDR1 is MNHEY and CDR2 is SMNVEV (reference sequence). This CDR3 has 18 residues. The J segment lost 0 bases and the V segment lost 2 bases, leaving 11 bases of the junction unmatched. The CDR3 DNA reads TGTGCCAGCAGTTTAACAGGGGGATCCCTCATCCTGAACACTGAAGCTTTCTTT. This encodes CASSLTGGSLILNTEAFF.

V and J are TRBV29-1 and TRBJ2-3; 10 nucleotides line up with TRBD2. Per germline, CDR1 SQVTM and CDR2 ANQGSEA. This CDR3 has 15 residues. Unmatched junction bases numbered 6, after V lost 4 bases and J lost 2 bases. The CDR3 sequence: CSVGQAGGITDTQYF. CDR3 coding DNA: TGCAGCGTTGGGCAAGCGGGAGGGATCACAGATACGCAGTATTTT.

The chain couples TRBV30 to TRBJ1-1, with a tentative D call TRBD1 (6 bases). CDR3 length: 13 amino acids. Per the germline V gene, CDR1 is GTSNPN and CDR2 is SVGIG (reference sequence). This CDR3 is CAYFETGVTEAFF. CDR3 coding DNA: TGTGCTTACTTCGAGACAGGAGTCACTGAAGCTTTCTTT.

This clonotype has ten or more counts. The chain carries TRBV19 and TRBJ2-1, with TRBD2 as a possible D gene (6 bases). V lost 6 bases and J lost 4, with 16 bases in between. Germline CDR1 and CDR2: LNHDA and SQIVND (reference sequence). The CDR3 is 15 amino acids. The CDR3 sequence: CASSSYGGRYNEQFF. The DNA for the CDR3 is TGTGCCAGTAGCTCTTATGGGGGGAGGTACAATGAGCAGTTCTTC.

In this sample, this clonotype turned up a few times. The genes are TRBV29-1 and TRBJ1-2; D possibly corresponds to TRBD1 (5 bases). V was cut by 4 bases and J by 5 bases, with 14 bases left in between. CDR3 length: 13 residues. Germline V gene data show CDR1 as SQVTM and CDR2 as ANQGSEA. CDR3 DNA: TGCAGCGTTGTTACAGGAACCGCTTATGGCTACACCTTC. Protein sequence: CSVVTGTAYGYTF.

This chain connects TRBV5-6 to TRBJ2-7; TRBD1 is a possible D gene (6 bases). Per the germline V gene, CDR1 is SGHDT and CDR2 is YYEEEE. V lost 4 bases to trimming and J lost 2 bases, with 10 bases between them. This CDR3 comprises 13 residues. The CDR3 sequence: CASSHRQAYEQYF. The CDR3 bases are TGTGCCAGCAGCCACCGACAGGCCTACGAGCAGTACTTC.

In its sample, this clonotype was seen many times. The chain joins TRBV4-2 to TRBJ2-7, with D possibly being TRBD1 (5 bases). CDR1 and CDR2 from the germline V gene are LGHNA and YNFKEQ. V was cut by 0 bases and J by 1 base, with 16 bases left in between. There are 17 residues in the CDR3. The CDR3 region has the DNA TGTGCCAGCAGCCAAGAAAGTCAGGGCCAACCTTCCTACGAGCAGTACTTC. Translated, it gives CASSQESQGQPSYEQYF.

V is TRBV6-2 or TRBV6-3 and J is TRBJ2-7; weak D call: TRBD2 (6 bases). Germline values: CDR1 MNHEY, CDR2 SVGEGT. The CDR3 covers 16 residues. The V end lost 6 bases, the J end lost 0 bases, and 18 bases lay between the germline ends. The CDR3 spells CASSRTGLPRSYEQYF. The CDR3 region has the DNA TGTGCCAGCAGCCGAACGGGACTTCCCCGCTCCTACGAGCAGTACTTC.

The V and J genes are TRBV12-3 or TRBV12-4 and TRBJ2-1; 9 positions agree with TRBD2. CDR3 length: 15 residues. V was pared by 6 bases and J by 5 bases, with 8 bases of the junction left unmatched. CDR3 nucleotides: TGTGCCAGCAGCCACTTAGCGGGAGACGACAATGAGCAGTTCTTC. It yields the protein CASSHLAGDDNEQFF.

In this sample, this clonotype turned up a few times. This chain links TRBV12-3 or TRBV12-4 with TRBJ2-5, with TRBD1 matching over 7 bases. J was trimmed by 3 bases and V by 5 bases; bases with no gene match: 6. The CDR3 is 14 residues long. This chain's CDR3 is CASSPGQDKETQYF. The CDR3 coding sequence is TGTGCCAGCAGTCCTGGACAGGACAAAGAGACCCAGTACTTC.

There are a few counts of this clonotype. The genes are TRBV6-5 and TRBJ2-6, with 8 bases aligning to TRBD1. The V gene's germline CDR1 is MNHEY and CDR2 SVGAGI. This CDR3 comprises 18 residues. With V trimmed by 6 bases and J by 0 bases, 10 bases remained unmatched. CDR3 sequence (DNA): TGTGCCAGCAGAGCGTACAGGGGGTTAATCTCTGGGGCCAACGTCCTGACTTTC. Its protein is CASRAYRGLISGANVLTF.

This clonotype is termed medium-sized (0.01 to 0.1%). The chain couples TRBV6-5 to TRBJ1-2; 8 positions match TRBD1. The length of the CDR3 is 15 residues. Germline-derived CDR1 and CDR2 are MNHEY and SVGAGI. V shed 2 bases, J shed 6 bases, and the junction held 8 bases outside the gene matches. In nucleotides, the CDR3 is TGTGCCAGCAGTTACCGACAGGGGCCGGCGGATGGCTACACCTTC. Its translation is CASSYRQGPADGYTF.

The chain uses TRBV7-6 and TRBJ2-2; 8 nucleotides line up with TRBD1. J gave up 4 bases and V 2 bases, and 3 bases lay outside the gene matches. In germline, CDR1 is SGHVS, CDR2 FNYEAQ. The CDR3 extends over 15 amino acids. CDR3 bases: TGTGCCAGCAGCTTACAGGGGGCGCCCACCGGGGAGCTGTTTTTT. Encoded protein: CASSLQGAPTGELFF.

This chain joins TRBV19 and TRBJ2-1, with 11 nucleotides matching TRBD2. The V and J ends lost 3 bases and 4 bases, in that order; junction bases with no gene match: 5. Germline assignment: CDR1 LNHDA and CDR2 SQIVND (reference sequence). The CDR3 totals 16 residues. CDR3 in amino acids: CASSMGTSGPYNEQFF. The CDR3 bases are TGTGCCAGTAGTATGGGGACTAGCGGACCGTACAATGAGCAGTTCTTC.

A remark on this clonotype: A junction boundary mismatches the germline segment, possibly from a read error. This chain connects TRBV4-1 to TRBJ2-7; D is undetermined. CDR1 and CDR2 (germline): MGHRA, YSYEKL. The CDR3 loop spans 12 amino acids. The chain's CDR3 is CASIQRAHEQYF. The CDR3 DNA is TGCGCCAGCATCCAACGTGCCCACGAGCAGTACTTC.

This clonotype showed up many times. V and J are TRBV29-1 and TRBJ2-7, with D possibly matching TRBD1 (5 bases). The CDR3 is 11 amino acids. The V gene lost 3 bases and the J gene lost 3 bases, with 6 bases spanning the gap. Germline CDR1 and CDR2: SQVTM and ANQGSEA. The CDR3 here is CSVDRDYEQYF. CDR3 nucleotides: TGCAGCGTTGACAGGGACTACGAGCAGTACTTC.